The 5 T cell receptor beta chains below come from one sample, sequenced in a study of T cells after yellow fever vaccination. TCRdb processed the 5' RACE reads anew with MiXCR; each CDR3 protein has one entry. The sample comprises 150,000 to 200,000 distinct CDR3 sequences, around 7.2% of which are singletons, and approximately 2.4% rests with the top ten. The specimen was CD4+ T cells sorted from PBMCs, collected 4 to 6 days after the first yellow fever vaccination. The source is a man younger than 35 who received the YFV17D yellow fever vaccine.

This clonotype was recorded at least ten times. CDR3 region: CSARALPGQGVGQPQHF. For the CDR3, the DNA is TGCAGTGCTAGAGCTCTACCGGGACAGGGAGTAGGTCAGCCCCAGCATTTT. The gene calls are TRBV20-1 and TRBJ1-5; 9 bases are a match to TRBD1. CDR1 is DFQATT, CDR2 SNEGSKA, per germline (reference sequence). The ends lost 1 base at V and 6 bases at J; junction bases unmatched: 13. This CDR3 spans 17 amino acids.

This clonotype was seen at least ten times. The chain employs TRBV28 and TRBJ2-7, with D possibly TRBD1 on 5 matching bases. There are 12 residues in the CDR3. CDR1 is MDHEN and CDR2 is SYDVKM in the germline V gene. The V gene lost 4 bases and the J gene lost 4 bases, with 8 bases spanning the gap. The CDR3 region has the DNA TGTGCCAGCAGTTCCAGGGATTACGAGCAGTACGTC. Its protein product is CASSSRDYEQYV.

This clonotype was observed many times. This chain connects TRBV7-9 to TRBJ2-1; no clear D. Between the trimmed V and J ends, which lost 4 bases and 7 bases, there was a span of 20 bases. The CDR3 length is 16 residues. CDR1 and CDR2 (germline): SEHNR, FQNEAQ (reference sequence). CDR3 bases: TGTGCCAGCAGCTCAAATACCTTAGTGCAGCCGAATGAGCAGTTCTTC. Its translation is CASSSNTLVQPNEQFF.

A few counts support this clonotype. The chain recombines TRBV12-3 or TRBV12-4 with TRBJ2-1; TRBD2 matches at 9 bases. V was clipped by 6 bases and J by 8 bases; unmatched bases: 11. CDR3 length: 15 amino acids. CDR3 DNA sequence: TGTGCCAGCAGCCCAACCCGTAGCGGGAGCTATGAGCAGTTCTTC. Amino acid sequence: CASSPTRSGSYEQFF.

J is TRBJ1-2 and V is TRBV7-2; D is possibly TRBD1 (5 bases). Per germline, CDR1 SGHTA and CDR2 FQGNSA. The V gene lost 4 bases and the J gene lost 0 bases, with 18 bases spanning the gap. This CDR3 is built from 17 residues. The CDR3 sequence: CASSSRRGEPTNYGYTF. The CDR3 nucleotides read TGTGCCAGCAGCTCACGACGGGGGGAGCCAACTAACTATGGCTACACCTTC.